This paragraph covers one T cell receptor (beta chain) sequence. Its antigen is unknown. Reading the germline V gene gives CDR1 SQVTM and CDR2 ANQGSEA. There are 11 amino acids in the CDR3, from cysteine to phenylalanine inclusive. The record lacks a DNA sequence. Data came from a NextSeq 550. The Human TCR Profiling Kit (MiLaboratory) was used to prepare UMI-labeled 5' RACE TRB cDNA libraries. The full amount of extracted RNA was used for cDNA synthesis, and the full amount of resulting cDNA was used for PCR amplification. Libraries were prepared in parallel with an identical number of PCR cycles. As for how the authors treated the data: With a requirement of at least two reads per UMI, MIGEC and MiXCR extracted about 50,000 +/- 10,000 unique UMI-labeled TRB cDNA molecules per library. On average, each library contained approximately 40,000 +/- 10,000 functional in-frame TRB CDR3 nucleotide clonotypes without stop codons. After downsampling to 5000 UMI-labeled TRB molecules per sample, diversity metrics such as normalized Shannon-Wiener and Chao1 were calculated in VDJtools. VDJtools was used to calculate clonotype-size-weighted physicochemical properties of the central five CDR3 residues, namely interaction energy, strength, volume and Kidera factor 4. TCRdb reprocessed the reads, so every CDR3 protein sequence counts as one entry and DNA is not shown. TCRdb's processing, not the authors' own work, is the source of the V and J calls. The record for this sample contains tens of thousands of distinct CDR3 sequences. 0.62% of the sample is held by the ten biggest clonotypes.

This specimen comes from a study of CXCR3-negative and CXCR3-positive naive CD8 T cells (dated by TCRdb to 2018 to 2020). Some background on the complete study: In total, approximately 130 million TRB reads were obtained, corresponding to roughly 1.5 +/- 0.3 million reads per library. Diversity and physicochemical repertoire analyses covered some eleven donors pooled from two independent experiments. TRBV-TRBJ cluster analysis included naive subsets from a handful of donors and memory cells from 3 donors. Study-wide conclusions, independent of this receptor: TRB CDR3s from CXCR3-positive naive cells showed higher hydrophobicity (lower Kidera factor 4), lower energy, and higher strength and volume indices than CXCR3-negative naive cells. Naive CXCR3-negative and CXCR3-positive cells from the same donor showed similar TRBV-TRBJ usage, whereas memory cells showed distinct patterns. Because CXCR3 expression was partially decreased after cryopreservation, freshly isolated PBMCs were used for most assays. Because surface CD5, which is linked to self-reactivity in mice, was comparable between the naive subsets, TCR interaction strength was also inferred from the physicochemical properties of TRB CDR3s. Both naive subsets had comparably high repertoire diversity, while memory CD8+ T cells had much lower repertoire diversity.

Each CD8+ T cell subset was flow-sorted in triplicate, and around 320,000 cells per subset were placed directly into RLT lysis buffer. Naive CD8+ T cells were defined stringently as CD45RO-CCR7+CD27+CD95- to exclude memory contaminants. Using standard density gradient centrifugation, peripheral blood mononuclear cells were isolated from buffy coats. Naive CXCR3-negative and CXCR3-positive CD8+ T cells were flow-sorted using a FACSAria III. Total RNA was extracted from sorted cells with an RNeasy Mini Kit. This sequence uses TRBV29-1 and TRBJ1-2. The TCR was taken from a human donor in good health. Some clones in this sample may be carry-over from other donors' samples. The sequencing input was naive CXCR3+ CD8+ T cells from blood. Explained via the paper, the cell subset or site label denotes: CD45RO-CCR7+CD27+CD95- naive CD8+ T cells expressing CXCR3 (TNR3+). This receptor has the CDR3 CSVEGLYGYTF.